The source of this TCR beta chain is a study of identifying expanded T cells in peripheral blood. No infections or other immune events were documented during collection. The table came from immunoSEQ multiplex PCR; TCRdb's copy has only in-frame clones and leaves some out. Counted here are 91,000 or so clones, about 90% occurring once; the ten biggest clones make up around 3.8%. Remarks on this clone: Its antigen is unknown.

CDR1 and CDR2 from the germline V gene are SGHVS and FQNEAQ. The V gene lost 1 base and the J gene lost 6 bases, with 9 bases spanning the gap. The CDR3 consists of 13 residues. Broader study findings: Variance in clone template counts between approximately two-week samples significantly increased with total template count across all healthy donors. Differentially abundant clones: 0.95 to 1.5 between replicates, roughly 16 at around 15 days, over 18 at four.

The receptor comes from a person aged 18 to 70 in good health. What was sequenced was blood. This sequence joins TRBV7-8 and TRBJ1-1, with no clear D. The chain's CDR3 is CASSLGDWAEAFF. As DNA, the CDR3 is TGTGCCAGCAGCTTAGGTGATTGGGCTGAAGCTTTCTTT. Variable domain in full (rest from reference TRBV7-8 and TRBJ1-1): GAGVSQSPRYKVAKRGQDVALRCDPISGHVSLFWYQQALGQGPEFLTYFQNEAQLDKSGLPSDRFFAERPEGSVSTLKIQRTQQEDSAVYLCASSLGDWAEAFFGQGTRLTVV.